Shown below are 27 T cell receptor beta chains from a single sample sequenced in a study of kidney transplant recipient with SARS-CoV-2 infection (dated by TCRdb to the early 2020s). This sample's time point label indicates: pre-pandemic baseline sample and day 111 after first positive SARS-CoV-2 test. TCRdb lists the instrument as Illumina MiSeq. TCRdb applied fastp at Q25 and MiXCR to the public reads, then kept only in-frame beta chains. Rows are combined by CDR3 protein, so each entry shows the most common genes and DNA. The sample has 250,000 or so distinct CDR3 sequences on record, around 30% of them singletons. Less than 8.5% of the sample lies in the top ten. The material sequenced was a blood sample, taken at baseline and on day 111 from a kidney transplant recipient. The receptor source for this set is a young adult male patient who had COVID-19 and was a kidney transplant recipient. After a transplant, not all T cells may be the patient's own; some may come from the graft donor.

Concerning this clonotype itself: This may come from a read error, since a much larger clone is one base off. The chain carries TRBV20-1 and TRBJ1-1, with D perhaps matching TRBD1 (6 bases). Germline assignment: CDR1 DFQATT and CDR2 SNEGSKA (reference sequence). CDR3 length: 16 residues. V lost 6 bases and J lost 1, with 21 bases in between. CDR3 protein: CSALGTRSGGNTEAFF. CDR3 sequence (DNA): TGCAGTGCCCTAGGGACAAGGAGTGGGGGGAACACTGAAGCTTTCTTT.

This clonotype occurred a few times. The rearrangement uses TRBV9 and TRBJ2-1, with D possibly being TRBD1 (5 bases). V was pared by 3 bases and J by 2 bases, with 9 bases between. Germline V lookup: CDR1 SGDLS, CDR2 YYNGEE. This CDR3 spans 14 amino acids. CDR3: CASSAQETYNEQFF. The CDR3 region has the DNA TGTGCCAGCAGCGCACAGGAAACCTACAATGAGCAGTTCTTC.

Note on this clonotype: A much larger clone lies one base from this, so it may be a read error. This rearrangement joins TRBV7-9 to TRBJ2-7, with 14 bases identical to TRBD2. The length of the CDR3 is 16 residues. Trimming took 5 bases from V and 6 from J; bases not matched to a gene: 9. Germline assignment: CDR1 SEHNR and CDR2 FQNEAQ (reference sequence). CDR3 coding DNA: TGTGCCAGCAGCCCAGGGACTAGCGGGAGTCCTCGCGAGCAGTACTTC. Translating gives CASSPGTSGSPREQYF.

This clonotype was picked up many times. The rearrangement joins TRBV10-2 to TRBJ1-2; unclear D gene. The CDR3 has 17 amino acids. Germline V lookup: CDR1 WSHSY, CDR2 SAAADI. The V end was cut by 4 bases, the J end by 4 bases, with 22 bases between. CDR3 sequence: CASSVFGTSRKTYGYTF. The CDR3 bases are TGCGCCAGCAGTGTTTTCGGCACTTCTAGAAAGACCTATGGCTACACCTTC.

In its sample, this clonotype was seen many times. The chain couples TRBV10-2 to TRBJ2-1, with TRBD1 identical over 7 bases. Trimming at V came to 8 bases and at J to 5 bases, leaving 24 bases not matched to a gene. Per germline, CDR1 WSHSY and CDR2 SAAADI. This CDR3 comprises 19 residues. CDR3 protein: CASSPNARGPAEKNNEQFF. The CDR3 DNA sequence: TGCGCCAGCTCCCCGAATGCTAGGGGGCCAGCGGAAAAAAACAATGAGCAGTTCTTC.

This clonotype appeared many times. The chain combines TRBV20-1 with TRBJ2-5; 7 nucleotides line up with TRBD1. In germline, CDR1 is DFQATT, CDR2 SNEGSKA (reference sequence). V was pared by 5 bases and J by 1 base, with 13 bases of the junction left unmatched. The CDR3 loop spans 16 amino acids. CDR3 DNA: TGCAGTGCTGACGGAAAGAGGGGGCACCCCCAAGAGACCCAGTACTTC. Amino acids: CSADGKRGHPQETQYF.

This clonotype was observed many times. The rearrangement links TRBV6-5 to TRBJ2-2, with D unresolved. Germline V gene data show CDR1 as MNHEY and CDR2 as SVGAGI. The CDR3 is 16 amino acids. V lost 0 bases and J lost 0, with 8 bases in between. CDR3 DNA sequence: TGTGCCAGCAGTTACTCGATGCAGGCGAACACCGGGGAGCTGTTTTTT. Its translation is CASSYSMQANTGELFF.

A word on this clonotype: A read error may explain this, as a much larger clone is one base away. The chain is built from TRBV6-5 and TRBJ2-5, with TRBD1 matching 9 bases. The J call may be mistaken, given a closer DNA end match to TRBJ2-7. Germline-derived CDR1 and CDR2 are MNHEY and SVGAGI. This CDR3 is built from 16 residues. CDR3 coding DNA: TGTGCCAGCGGAAGGGATCCGGGACAGGGTGTGGGCGAGCAGTACTTC. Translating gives CASGRDPGQGVGEQYF.

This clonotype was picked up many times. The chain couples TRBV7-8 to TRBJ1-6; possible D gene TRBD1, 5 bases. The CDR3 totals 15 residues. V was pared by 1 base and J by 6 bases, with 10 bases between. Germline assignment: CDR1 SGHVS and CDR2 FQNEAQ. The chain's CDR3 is CASSLVRGGNSPLHF. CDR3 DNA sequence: TGTGCCAGCAGCTTAGTTCGGGGCGGTAATTCACCCCTCCACTTT.

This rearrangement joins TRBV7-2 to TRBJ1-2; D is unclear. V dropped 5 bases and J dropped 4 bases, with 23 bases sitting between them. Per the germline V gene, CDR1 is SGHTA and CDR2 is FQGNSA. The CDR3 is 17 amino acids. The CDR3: CASSAVSRDGKTYGYTF. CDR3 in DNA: TGTGCCAGCAGCGCGGTGTCCAGAGACGGAAAGACCTATGGCTACACCTTC. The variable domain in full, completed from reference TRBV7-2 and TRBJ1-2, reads GAGVSQSPSNKVTEKGKDVELRCDPISGHTALYWYRQSLGQGLEFLIYFQGNSAPDKSGLPSDRFSAERTGGSVSTLTIQRTQQEDSAVYLCASSAVSRDGKTYGYTFGSGTRLTVV.

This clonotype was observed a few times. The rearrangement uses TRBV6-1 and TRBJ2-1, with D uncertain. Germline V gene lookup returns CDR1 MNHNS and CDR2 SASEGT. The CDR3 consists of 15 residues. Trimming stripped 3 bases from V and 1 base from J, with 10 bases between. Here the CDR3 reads CASSENGFSYNEQFF. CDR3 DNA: TGTGCCAGCAGTGAGAATGGGTTTTCCTACAATGAGCAGTTCTTC.

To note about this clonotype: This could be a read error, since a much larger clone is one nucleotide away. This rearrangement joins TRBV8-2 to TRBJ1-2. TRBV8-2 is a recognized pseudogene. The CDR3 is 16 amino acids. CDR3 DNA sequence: TGTGGCAGTGGGTTTACTGATAGCCGAAAGACCTATGGCTACACCTTC. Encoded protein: CGSGFTDSRKTYGYTF.

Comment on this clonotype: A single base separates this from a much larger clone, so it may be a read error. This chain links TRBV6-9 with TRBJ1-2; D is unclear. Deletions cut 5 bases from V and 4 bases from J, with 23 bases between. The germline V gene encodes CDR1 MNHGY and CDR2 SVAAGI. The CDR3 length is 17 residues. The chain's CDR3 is CASSRCPPYGKAYGYTF. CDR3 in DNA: TGTGCCAGCAGTAGATGTCCGCCTTACGGAAAGGCCTATGGCTACACCTTC.

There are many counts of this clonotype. Here the CDR3 DNA reads TGTGCCAGTATCAGGACAGGGGGCCTGAGCAATCAGCCCCAGCATTTT. Translating it yields CASIRTGGLSNQPQHF. The chain uses TRBV19 and TRBJ1-5, with 11 bases lining up with TRBD1. V shed 7 bases and J 1 base; nucleotides not matched to a gene: 6. The CDR3 is 16 amino acids. From germline, CDR1 is LNHDA and CDR2 SQIVND (reference sequence).

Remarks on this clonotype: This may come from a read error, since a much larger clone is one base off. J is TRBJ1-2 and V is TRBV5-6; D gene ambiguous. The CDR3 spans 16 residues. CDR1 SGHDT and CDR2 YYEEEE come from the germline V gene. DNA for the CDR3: TGTGCCAGCGCCTGCGCCAATAGTCGAAAGACCTATGGCTACGCCTTC. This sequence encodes CASACANSRKTYGYAF.

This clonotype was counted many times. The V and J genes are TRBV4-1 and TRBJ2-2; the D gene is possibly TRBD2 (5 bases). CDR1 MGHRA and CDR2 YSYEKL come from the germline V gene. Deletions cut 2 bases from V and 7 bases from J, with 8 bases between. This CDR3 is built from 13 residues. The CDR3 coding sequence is TGCGCCAGCAGCCAACTGGGAGTCGGGGAGCTGTTTTTT. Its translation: CASSQLGVGELFF.

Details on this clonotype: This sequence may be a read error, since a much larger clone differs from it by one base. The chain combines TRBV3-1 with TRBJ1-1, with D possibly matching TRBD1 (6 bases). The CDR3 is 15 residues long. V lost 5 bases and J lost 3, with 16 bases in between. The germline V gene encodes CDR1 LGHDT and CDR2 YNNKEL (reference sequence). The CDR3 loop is CASSKRQEMDTEAFF. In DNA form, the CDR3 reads TGTGCCAGCAGCAAACGACAGGAAATGGACACTGAAGCTTTCTTT.

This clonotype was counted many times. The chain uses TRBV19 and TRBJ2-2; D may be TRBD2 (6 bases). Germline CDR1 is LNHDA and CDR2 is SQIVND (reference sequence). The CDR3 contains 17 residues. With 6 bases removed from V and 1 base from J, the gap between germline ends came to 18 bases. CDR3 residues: CASRPFGGDKNTGELFF. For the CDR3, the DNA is TGTGCCAGTAGACCCTTTGGCGGGGATAAGAACACCGGGGAGCTGTTTTTT.

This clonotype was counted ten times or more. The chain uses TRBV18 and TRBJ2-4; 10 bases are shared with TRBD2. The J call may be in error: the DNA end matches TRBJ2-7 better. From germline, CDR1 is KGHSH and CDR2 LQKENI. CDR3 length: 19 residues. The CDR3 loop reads CASSPPVELAGPKKNEQYF. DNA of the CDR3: TGTGCCAGCTCACCACCGGTCGAACTAGCGGGACCTAAGAAGAACGAGCAGTACTTC.

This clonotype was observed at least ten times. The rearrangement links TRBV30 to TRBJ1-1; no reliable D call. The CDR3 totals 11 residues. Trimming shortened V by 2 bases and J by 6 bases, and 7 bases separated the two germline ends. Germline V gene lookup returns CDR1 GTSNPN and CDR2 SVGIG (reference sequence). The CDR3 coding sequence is TGTGCCTGGAGTAACGGGCCTGAAGCTTTCTTT. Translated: CAWSNGPEAFF.

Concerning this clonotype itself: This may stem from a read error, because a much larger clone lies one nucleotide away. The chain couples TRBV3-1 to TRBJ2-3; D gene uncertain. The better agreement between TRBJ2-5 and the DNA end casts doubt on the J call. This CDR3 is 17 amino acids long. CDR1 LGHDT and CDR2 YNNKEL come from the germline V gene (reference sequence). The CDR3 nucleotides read TGTGCCAGCAACCTCCTGAATCCCATTTCTTTCTCTGAGACCCAGTACTTC. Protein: CASNLLNPISFSETQYF.

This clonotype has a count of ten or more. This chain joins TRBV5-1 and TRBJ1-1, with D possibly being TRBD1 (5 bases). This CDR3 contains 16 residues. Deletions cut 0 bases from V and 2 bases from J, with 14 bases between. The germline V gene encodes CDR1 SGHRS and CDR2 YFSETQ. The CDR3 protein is CASSLGNGHLNTEAFF. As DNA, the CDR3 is TGCGCCAGCAGCTTGGGTAATGGACACCTCAACACTGAAGCTTTCTTT.

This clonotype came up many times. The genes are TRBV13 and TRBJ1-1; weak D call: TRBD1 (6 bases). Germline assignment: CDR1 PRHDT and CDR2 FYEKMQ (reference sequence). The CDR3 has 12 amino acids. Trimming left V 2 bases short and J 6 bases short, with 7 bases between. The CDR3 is CASSLNRAEAFF. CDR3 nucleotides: TGTGCCAGCAGCTTAAACAGGGCTGAAGCTTTCTTT.

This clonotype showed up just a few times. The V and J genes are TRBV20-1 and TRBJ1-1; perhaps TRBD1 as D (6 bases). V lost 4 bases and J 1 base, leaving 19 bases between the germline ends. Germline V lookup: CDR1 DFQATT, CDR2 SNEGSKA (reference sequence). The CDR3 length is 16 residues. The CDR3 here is CSAKGGLGVRNTEAFF. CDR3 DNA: TGCAGTGCTAAAGGGGGTTTAGGGGTAAGGAACACTGAAGCTTTCTTT.

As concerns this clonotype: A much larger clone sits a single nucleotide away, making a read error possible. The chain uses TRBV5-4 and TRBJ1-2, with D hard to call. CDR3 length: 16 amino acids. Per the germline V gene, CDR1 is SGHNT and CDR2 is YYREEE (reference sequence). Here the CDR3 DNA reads TGTGCCAGCTCATGTTGCGTACCAGGAAAGACCTATGGCTACATCTTC. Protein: CASSCCVPGKTYGYIF. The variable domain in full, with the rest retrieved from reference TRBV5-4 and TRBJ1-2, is ETGVTQSPTHLIKTRGQQVTLRCSSQSGHNTVSWYQQALGQGPQFIFQYYREEENGRGNFPPRFSGLQFPNYSSELNVNALELDDSALYLCASSCCVPGKTYGYIFGSGTRLTVV.

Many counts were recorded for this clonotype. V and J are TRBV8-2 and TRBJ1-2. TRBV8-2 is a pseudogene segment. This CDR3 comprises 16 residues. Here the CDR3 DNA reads TGTGGCAGTTCTCGTCATGATAGCCGAAAGACCTATGGCTACACCTTC. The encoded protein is CGSSRHDSRKTYGYTF.

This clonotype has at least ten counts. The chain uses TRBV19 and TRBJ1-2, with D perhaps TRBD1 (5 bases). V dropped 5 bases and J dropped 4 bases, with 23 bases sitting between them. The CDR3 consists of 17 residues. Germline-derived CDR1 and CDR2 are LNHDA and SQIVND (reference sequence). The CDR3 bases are TGTGCCAGTAGTTCCGGGACGACAAATCGAAAGACCTATGGCTACACCTTC. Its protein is CASSSGTTNRKTYGYTF.